A selection of T cell receptor beta chains follows, all from one sample in a study of blood T cell repertoires in COVID-19. Sequenced by immunoSEQ multiplex PCR; TCRdb stores in-frame clones only, minus some. The data contain approximately 240,000 clones, roughly 88% of them seen just once; the ten biggest clones take up 2% to 2.5%. The sequencing sample was made of peripheral blood. These receptors came from a woman between 35 and 50 years old who had recovered from COVID-19. Each CDR3 is given with its conserved first and last residue. Fields, in order: J gene, V gene, clone size, D gene, CDR3 DNA, CDR3 protein. The D gene is left open where the match is weak. The size field is filled for only some rows; it gives once, few, many or a size class.

>TRBJ1-1|TRBV3-1/TRBV3-2|NA|TRBD1
TGTGCCAGCAGCCCAGGGGGTTACACTGAAGCTTTCTTT
CASSPGGYTEAFF
>TRBJ1-3|TRBV27|NA|NA
TGTGCCAGCAGTTTATCCTCGGGTTCTGGAAACACCATATATTTT
CASSLSSGSGNTIYF
>TRBJ2-3|TRBV4-1|NA|NA
TGCGCCAGCAGCCAAGATTGGGCAGGTGAAGATACGCAGTATTTT
CASSQDWAGEDTQYF
>TRBJ2-3|TRBV11-3|NA|TRBD1
TGTGCCAGCAGCGTGGAAGGGGGCGCGGGCTCAGATACGCAGTATTTT
CASSVEGGAGSDTQYF
>TRBJ2-2|TRBV4-2|NA|TRBD2
TGTGCCAGCAGCCAAGAGATCCCGTTAGCGGGGGTCTTAACCGGGGAGCTGTTTTTT
CASSQEIPLAGVLTGELFF
>TRBJ2-2|TRBV30|NA|NA
TGTGCCTGGAGTTCTGCCGGGGAGCTGTTTTTT
CAWSSAGELFF
>TRBJ1-1|TRBV6-1|NA|NA
TGTGCCAGCAGTGAATACATTATGAACACTGAAGCTTTCTTT
CASSEYIMNTEAFF
>TRBJ1-2|TRBV6-1|NA|TRBD1
TGTGCCAGCAGTGAAGCCGGACAGGTTGGGACATATGGCTACACCTTC
CASSEAGQVGTYGYTF
>TRBJ2-6|TRBV7-6|NA|TRBD1
TGTGCCAGCAGTCGGACAGGGTCGGGGGCCAACGTCCTGACTTTC
CASSRTGSGANVLTF
>TRBJ1-2|TRBV28|NA|NA
TGTGCCAGCAACCTTCGAGCCGCAAGGTATGCGGATGGCTACACCTTC
CASNLRAARYADGYTF
>TRBJ1-3|TRBV4-2|few|NA
TGTGCCAGCAGCCAATTCGGTGGAAACACCATATATTTT
CASSQFGGNTIYF
>TRBJ2-1|TRBV4-3|NA|TRBD2
TGCGCCAGCAGACCGGGACTAGCATCTCAGGGGCAGTTCTTC
CASRPGLASQGQFF
>TRBJ1-4|TRBV5-6|NA|TRBD1
TGTGCCAGCAGCCTCCGTTTAGGGGGCGAAAAAGCTAATGAAAAACTGTTTTTT
CASSLRLGGEKANEKLFF
>TRBJ1-5|TRBV7-6|NA|TRBD1
TGTGCCAGCAGCTTAAGGACAGGGAAGAATCAGCCCCAGCATTTT
CASSLRTGKNQPQHF
>TRBJ1-1|TRBV2|NA|NA
TGTGCCAGCACTGCCAACGGACAGACCAACACTGAAGCTTTCTTT
CASTANGQTNTEAFF
>TRBJ2-1|TRBV11-3|NA|NA
TGTGCCAGCAGCTTAACGGATGAGCAGTTCTTC
CASSLTDEQFF